The rows below give T cell receptor beta chains drawn from one sample of a study of Graves' ophthalmopathy and Graves' hyperthyroidism. TCRdb reprocessed the multiplex PCR reads with MiXCR, giving one entry per CDR3 protein. The sample holds over a million distinct CDR3 sequences; about 36% are singletons and the top ten take 8.5% to 14%. Sequenced: peripheral blood or thyroid tissue (not recorded which). Source of these receptors: an adult man with Graves' hyperthyroidism. The conserved cysteine and the conserved F or W are not part of the CDR3 here.

>TRBV7-9|TRBJ2-5
ASSSLAGPQGTQY
>TRBV9|TRBJ2-7
ASSWAGPGGVSGEQY
>TRBV12-3/TRBV12-4|TRBJ2-7
ASLMGGRYEQY
>TRBV29-1|TRBJ2-5
SVEGLEETQY
>TRBV5-5|TRBJ2-7
ASSRDSNNEQY
>TRBV6-6|TRBJ1-1
ASSYMGPGSEAF
>TRBV7-2|TRBJ1-1
ASSPLTGGRTEAF
>TRBV7-6|TRBJ2-7
ASSLGSLGEGREQY
>TRBV29-1|TRBJ1-5
SVGMTGGNQPQH
>TRBV20-1|TRBJ2-2
SARVGEDTGELF
>TRBV25-1|TRBJ2-7
ASSTGQLYEQY
>TRBV6-5|TRBJ2-7
ASSYGTGSSYEQY
>TRBV19|TRBJ2-6
ASSIDGSGANVLT
>TRBV10-3|TRBJ1-5
AISGSTGQPQH
>TRBV20-1|TRBJ1-6
SARANRDSPLH
>TRBV5-4|TRBJ2-7
ASSRGKGTGVPYEQY
>TRBV19|TRBJ2-2
ASRQDSGRGNLNTGELF
>TRBV20-1|TRBJ1-2
SARTITVANYGYT
>TRBV20-1|TRBJ2-7
SALRKRENYEQY
>TRBV7-3|TRBJ1-6
ASSLTRGSPLH
>TRBV11-2|TRBJ2-5
ASSPRRVETQY
>TRBV6-5|TRBJ1-1
ASITSDRDTEAF
>TRBV12-3/TRBV12-4|TRBJ2-7
ASSLGAGDLYEQY
>TRBV7-9|TRBJ2-3
ASSLFRQGSTDTQY
>TRBV7-2|TRBJ1-4
ASSFRAGLEKLF
>TRBV7-2|TRBJ1-2
ASSLESQSGYGYT
>TRBV20-1|TRBJ1-6
SAIRGSPLH
>TRBV7-6|TRBJ1-3
ASRPGLSGNTIY
>TRBV6-5|TRBJ1-1
ASSCQGQGAHTEAF
>TRBV7-2|TRBJ1-2
ASIQTGGASYGYT
>TRBV5-1|TRBJ2-7
ASSLVRTTNYEQY
>TRBV25-1|TRBJ2-5
ASSKERGAPETQY
>TRBV3-1|TRBJ1-1
ASRTGDYTEAF
>TRBV7-2|TRBJ2-7
ASRNWGLEQY
>TRBV29-1|TRBJ1-1
SDTEGAAEAF
>TRBV28|TRBJ1-1
ASSSGTGGLVAF
>TRBV29-1|TRBJ1-6
SVEDFKGSPLH
>TRBV15|TRBJ2-5
ATSRGGTGGARKTQY
>TRBV7-2|TRBJ1-5
ASSPYSGRADEH
>TRBV7-2|TRBJ2-5
ASSRLGVGTQY
>TRBV7-9|TRBJ2-2
ASSPPAGLHTGELF
>TRBV10-2|TRBJ2-7
ASSEDGIYYEQY
>TRBV11-3|TRBJ1-1
ARVTEGGTEAF
>TRBV5-1|TRBJ2-7
ASKTGIEQY
>TRBV4-2|TRBJ1-3
ASSLRDTGNTIY
>TRBV2|TRBJ1-5
ASSGGVLPQH
>TRBV24-1|TRBJ1-2
ATSDPTGTGNYGYT
>TRBV14|TRBJ2-5
ASSPKNQETQY
>TRBV7-9|TRBJ1-4
ASSRGQFNEKLF
>TRBV19|TRBJ1-2
ASSIEVSGYT
>TRBV4-3|TRBJ2-7
ASSQAPGYEQY
>TRBV4-2|TRBJ2-5
ASSREDFKETQY
>TRBV7-9|TRBJ2-7
AGGGSGFEQY
>TRBV15|TRBJ1-1
ATSRDRFGYTEAF
>TRBV19|TRBJ2-2
ASTKRGSGAGELF
>TRBV7-2|TRBJ2-5
ASSQGAGGMQTQY
>TRBV29-1|TRBJ1-4
SVLWGFNEKLF
>TRBV10-3|TRBJ1-1
ATNPLSAVEDTEAF
>TRBV2|TRBJ1-5
ASSGTGISNQPQH